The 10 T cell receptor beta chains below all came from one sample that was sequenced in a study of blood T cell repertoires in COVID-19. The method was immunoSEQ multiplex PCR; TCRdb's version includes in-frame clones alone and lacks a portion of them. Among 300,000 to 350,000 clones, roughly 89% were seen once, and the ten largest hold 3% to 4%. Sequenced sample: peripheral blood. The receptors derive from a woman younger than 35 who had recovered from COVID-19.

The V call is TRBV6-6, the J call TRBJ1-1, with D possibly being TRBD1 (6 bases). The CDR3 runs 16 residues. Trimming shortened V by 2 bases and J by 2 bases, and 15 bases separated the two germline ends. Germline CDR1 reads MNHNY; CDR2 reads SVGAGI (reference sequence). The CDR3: CASSYPGTPVNTEAFF. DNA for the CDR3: TGTGCCAGCAGTTACCCAGGGACACCCGTTAACACTGAAGCTTTCTTT.

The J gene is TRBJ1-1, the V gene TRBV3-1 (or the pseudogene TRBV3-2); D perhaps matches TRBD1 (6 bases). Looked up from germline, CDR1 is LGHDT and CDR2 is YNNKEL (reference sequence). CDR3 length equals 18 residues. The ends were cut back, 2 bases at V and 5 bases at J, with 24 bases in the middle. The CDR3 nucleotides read TGTGCCAGCAGCCAACCGCGAAATTTACAGGGTAGTACGACTGAAGCTTTCTTT. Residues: CASSQPRNLQGSTTEAFF.

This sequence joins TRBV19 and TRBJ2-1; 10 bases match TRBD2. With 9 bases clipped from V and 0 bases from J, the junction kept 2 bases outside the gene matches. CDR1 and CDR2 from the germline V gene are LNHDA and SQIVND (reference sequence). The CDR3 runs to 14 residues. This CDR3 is CARKREGSYNEQFF. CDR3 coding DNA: TGTGCCAGAAAGCGGGAGGGCTCCTACAATGAGCAGTTCTTC.

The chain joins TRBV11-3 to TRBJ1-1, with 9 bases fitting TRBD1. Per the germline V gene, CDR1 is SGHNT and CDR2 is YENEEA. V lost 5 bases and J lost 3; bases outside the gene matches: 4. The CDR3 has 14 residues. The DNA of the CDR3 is TGTGCCAGCAGCCTCCGGACAGGGGACACTGAAGCTTTCTTT. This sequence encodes CASSLRTGDTEAFF.

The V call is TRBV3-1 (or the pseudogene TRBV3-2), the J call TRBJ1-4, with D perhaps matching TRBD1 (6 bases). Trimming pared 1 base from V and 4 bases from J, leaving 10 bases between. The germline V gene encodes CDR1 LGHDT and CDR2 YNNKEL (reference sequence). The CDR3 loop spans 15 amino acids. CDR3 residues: CASSQGTVINEKLFF. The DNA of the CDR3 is TGTGCCAGCAGCCAAGGGACAGTGATTAATGAAAAACTGTTTTTT.

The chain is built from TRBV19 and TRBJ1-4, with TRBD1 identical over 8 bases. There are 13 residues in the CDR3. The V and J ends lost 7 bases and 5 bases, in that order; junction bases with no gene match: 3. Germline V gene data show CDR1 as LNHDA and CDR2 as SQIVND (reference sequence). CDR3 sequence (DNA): TGTGCCAGTAAGGGGACAGGAAATGAAAAACTGTTTTTT. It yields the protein CASKGTGNEKLFF.

CDR3 region: CASSLEDRSGNTIYF. The CDR3 region has the DNA TGTGCCAGCAGCTTGGAGGACAGAAGCGGAAACACCATATATTTT. The chain uses TRBV7-2 and TRBJ1-3; a weak D match, TRBD1 (6 bases). Germline V gives CDR1 SGHTA, CDR2 FQGNSA. CDR3 size: 15 residues. V was shortened by 3 bases and J by 4 bases, with 13 bases between the two germline ends.

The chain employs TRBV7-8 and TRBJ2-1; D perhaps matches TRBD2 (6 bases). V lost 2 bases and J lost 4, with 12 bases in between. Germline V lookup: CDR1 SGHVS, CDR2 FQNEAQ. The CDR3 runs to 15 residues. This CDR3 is CASSLRRDEYNEQFF. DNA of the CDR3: TGTGCCAGCAGCTTACGGCGGGACGAGTACAATGAGCAGTTCTTC.

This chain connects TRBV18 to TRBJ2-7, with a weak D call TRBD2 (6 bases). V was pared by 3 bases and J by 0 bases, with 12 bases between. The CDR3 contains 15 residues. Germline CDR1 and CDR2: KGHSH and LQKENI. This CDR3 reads CASSPSGGSSYEQYV. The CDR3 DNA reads TGTGCCAGCTCACCCAGCGGAGGGAGCTCCTACGAGCAGTACGTC.

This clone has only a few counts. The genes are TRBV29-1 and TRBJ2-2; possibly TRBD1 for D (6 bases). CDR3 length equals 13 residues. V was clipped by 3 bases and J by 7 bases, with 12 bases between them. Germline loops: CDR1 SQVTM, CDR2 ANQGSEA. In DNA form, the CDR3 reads TGCAGCGTTGAGCTAAACAGGGACGGGGAGCTGTTTTTT. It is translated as CSVELNRDGELFF.